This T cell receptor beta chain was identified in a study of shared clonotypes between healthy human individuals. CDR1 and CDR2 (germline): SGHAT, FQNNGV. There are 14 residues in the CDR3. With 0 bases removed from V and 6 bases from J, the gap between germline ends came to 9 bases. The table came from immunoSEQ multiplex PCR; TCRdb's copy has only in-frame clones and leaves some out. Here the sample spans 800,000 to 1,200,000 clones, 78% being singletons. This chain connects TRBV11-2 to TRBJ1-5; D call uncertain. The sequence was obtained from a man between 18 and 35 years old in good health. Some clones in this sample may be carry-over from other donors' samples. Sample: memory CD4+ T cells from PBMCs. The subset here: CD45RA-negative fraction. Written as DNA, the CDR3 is TGTGCCAGCAGCTTAGATCCCACCAGTCAGCCCCAGCATTTT. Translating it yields CASSLDPTSQPQHF. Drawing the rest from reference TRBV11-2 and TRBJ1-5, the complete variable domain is EAGVAQSPRYKIIEKRQSVAFWCNPISGHATLYWYQQILGQGPKLLIQFQNNGVVDDSQLPKDRFSAERLKGVDSTLKIQPAKLEDSAVYLCASSLDPTSQPQHFGDGTRLSIL.